The clone carrying this T cell receptor (beta chain) was recorded a few times. Antigen: not known. Treatment in this sample: oral pan-JAK inhibitor, 5-10 mg twice daily. This record comes from a study of CD8+ T cells in alopecia areata. Overall study: Treatment of the treated patients consisted of oral tofacitinib, 5 to 10 mg twice daily. Scalp area affected, as a percentage, set the severity score of treated patients.

The CDR3 consists of 15 residues. Trimming shortened V by 4 bases and J by 3 bases, and 15 bases separated the two germline ends. The germline V gene encodes CDR1 SGHRS and CDR2 YFSETQ. After isolation, RNA underwent reverse transcription to generate cDNA as the sequencing template. Sequencing used immunoSEQ multiplex PCR; TCRdb keeps in-frame clones, though not all of them. The data hold approximately 90,000 clones, with over 70% observed a single time. General study findings and limits: Elevated clonality characterized lesional scalp relative to normal scalp, particularly in alopecia totalis/universalis. While patients received tofacitinib, many expanded lesional clones remained present in scalp and blood.

The TCR originated in a human donor with alopecia areata. The V call is TRBV5-1, the J call TRBJ2-3; D is perhaps TRBD1 (7 bases). Sequencing used CD8+ T cells sorted from blood, obtained at week 44, from a patient treated with tofacitinib. CDR3 sequence (DNA): TGCGCCAGCAGCCCAACTAGCAGGGGGACAGATACGCAGTATTTT. Its translation: CASSPTSRGTDTQYF.